This is a list of T cell receptor beta chains from one sample in a study of T-cell memory formation after mild COVID-19. MiXCR, applied by TCRdb to the 5' RACE reads, yields one record per CDR3 protein. Of about 420,000 distinct CDR3 sequences in the sample, less than 25% were seen once. The specimen sequenced was PBMCs or a T cell subset sorted from them (not recorded which). All receptors derive from an adult woman who had mild COVID-19 (a few samples of this study predate the infection). Cell type and time point are not known. Both conserved end residues are part of each CDR3. The D gene is left open where the match is weak. Clone size, where shown, is once, few, many, or a class for clones that have expanded.

D gene: NA
J gene: TRBJ2-1
V gene: TRBV27
CDR3 length: 15
clone size: NA
CDR3 DNA: TGTGCCAGCAGTCCCTCCACAGGGCCCTACAATGAGCAGTTCTTC
CDR3 protein: CASSPSTGPYNEQFF

D gene: NA
J gene: TRBJ2-7
V gene: TRBV21-1
CDR3 length: 16
clone size: NA
CDR3 DNA: TGTGCCAGCAGCAAAGGGGGCCCGTGGACAGGGGAAGTACAGTACTTC
CDR3 protein: CASSKGGPWTGEVQYF

D gene: TRBD1
J gene: TRBJ1-1
V gene: TRBV6-6
CDR3 length: 14
clone size: few
CDR3 DNA: TGTGCCAGCAGTTTCGACCTTGGACAGGCTGAAGCTTTCTTT
CDR3 protein: CASSFDLGQAEAFF

D gene: NA
J gene: TRBJ2-1
V gene: TRBV6-5
CDR3 length: 15
clone size: NA
CDR3 DNA: TGTGCCAGCAGTTACTCGACGGGGCCCGGGCGTGAGCAGTTCTTC
CDR3 protein: CASSYSTGPGREQFF

D gene: TRBD1
J gene: TRBJ2-7
V gene: TRBV20-1
CDR3 length: 13
clone size: NA
CDR3 DNA: TGCAGTGCTAGAGTCAGGACAGGGCTTGAGCAGTACTTC
CDR3 protein: CSARVRTGLEQYF

D gene: NA
J gene: TRBJ2-7
V gene: TRBV12-3/TRBV12-4
CDR3 length: 13
clone size: NA
CDR3 DNA: TGTGCCAGCACACTTTTTGGGGGGCACGAGCAGTACTTC
CDR3 protein: CASTLFGGHEQYF

D gene: NA
J gene: TRBJ1-2
V gene: TRBV2
CDR3 length: 12
clone size: NA
CDR3 DNA: TGTGCCAGCAGTGTCACCGGCTATGGCTACACCTTC
CDR3 protein: CASSVTGYGYTF

D gene: TRBD2
J gene: TRBJ2-1
V gene: TRBV7-2
CDR3 length: 13
clone size: NA
CDR3 DNA: TGTGCCAGCAGCTTAACCGGGACTACCGAGCAGTTCTTC
CDR3 protein: CASSLTGTTEQFF

D gene: TRBD2
J gene: TRBJ2-3
V gene: TRBV12-3/TRBV12-4
CDR3 length: 13
clone size: NA
CDR3 DNA: TGTGCCAGCCTAGCGGGAAGCACAGATACGCAGTATTTT
CDR3 protein: CASLAGSTDTQYF

D gene: NA
J gene: TRBJ2-7
V gene: TRBV2
CDR3 length: 14
clone size: NA
CDR3 DNA: TGTGCCAGCAGTGAGGGGACCCTCGAATACGAGCAGTACTTC
CDR3 protein: CASSEGTLEYEQYF

D gene: NA
J gene: TRBJ2-1
V gene: TRBV9
CDR3 length: 14
clone size: NA
CDR3 DNA: TGTGCCAGCTCTGGAGATGGGAGTTTTAATGAGCAGTTCTTC
CDR3 protein: CASSGDGSFNEQFF

D gene: NA
J gene: TRBJ2-3
V gene: TRBV21-1
CDR3 length: 17
clone size: NA
CDR3 DNA: TGTGCCAGCAAAGGAGGGCGGGGGCCCCCTTCCACAGATACGCAGTATTTT
CDR3 protein: CASKGGRGPPSTDTQYF

D gene: NA
J gene: TRBJ2-1
V gene: TRBV12-3/TRBV12-4
CDR3 length: 16
clone size: NA
CDR3 DNA: TGTGCCAGCTTCCGACGAATGGATAGCTCCTACAATGAGCAGTTCTTC
CDR3 protein: CASFRRMDSSYNEQFF